This section outlines one TCR beta chain sequence together with its context. The CDR3 consists of 15 residues. Some clones are missing from TCRdb's copy, which holds only in-frame ones; the method was immunoSEQ multiplex PCR. The table includes approximately 57,000 clones, 90% to 95% detected once. These data are taken from a study of T cell changes during pregnancy in multiple sclerosis. V gene TRBV21-1 combines with J gene TRBJ2-3; the DNA was not used to check the table's D call, TRBD1. TRBV21-1 constitutes a pseudogene. The sequence came from a female donor with multiple sclerosis, enrolled in a pregnancy study. Sequencing was performed on CD4+ T cells from peripheral blood mononuclear cells, taken in the second trimester of pregnancy. For the CDR3, the DNA is TGTGCCAGCAGCATAAGGGACACATGCACAGATACGCAGTATTTT. Its translation is CASSIRDTCTDTQYF.